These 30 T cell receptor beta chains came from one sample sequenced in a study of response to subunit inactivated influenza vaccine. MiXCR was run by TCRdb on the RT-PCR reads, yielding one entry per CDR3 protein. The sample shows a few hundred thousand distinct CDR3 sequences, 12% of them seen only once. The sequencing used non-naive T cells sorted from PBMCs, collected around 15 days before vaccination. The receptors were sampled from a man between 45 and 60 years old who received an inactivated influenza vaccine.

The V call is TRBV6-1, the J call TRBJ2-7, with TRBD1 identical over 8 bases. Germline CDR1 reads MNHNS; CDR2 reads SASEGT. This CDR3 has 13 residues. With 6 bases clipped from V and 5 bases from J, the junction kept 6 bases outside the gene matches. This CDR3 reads CASRPDRGNEQYF. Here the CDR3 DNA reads TGTGCCAGCAGACCCGACAGGGGAAACGAGCAGTACTTC.

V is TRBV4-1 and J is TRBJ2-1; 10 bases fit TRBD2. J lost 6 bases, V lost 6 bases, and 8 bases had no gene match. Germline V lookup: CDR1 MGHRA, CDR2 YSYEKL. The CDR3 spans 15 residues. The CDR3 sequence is CASSRGLAEPNEQFF. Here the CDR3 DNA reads TGCGCCAGCAGTCGAGGACTAGCGGAACCCAATGAGCAGTTCTTC.

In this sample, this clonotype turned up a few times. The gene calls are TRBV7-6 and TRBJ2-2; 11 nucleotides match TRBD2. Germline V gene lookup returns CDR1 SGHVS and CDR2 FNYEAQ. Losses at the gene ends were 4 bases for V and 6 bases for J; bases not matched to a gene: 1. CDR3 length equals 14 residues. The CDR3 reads CASSYSGGAGELFF. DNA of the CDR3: TGTGCCAGCAGCTATAGCGGGGGGGCCGGGGAGCTGTTTTTT.

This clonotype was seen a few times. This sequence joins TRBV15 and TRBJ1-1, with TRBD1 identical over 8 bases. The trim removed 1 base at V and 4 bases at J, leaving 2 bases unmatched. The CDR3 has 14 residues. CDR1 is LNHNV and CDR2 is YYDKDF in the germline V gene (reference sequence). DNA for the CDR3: TGTGCCACCAGCAGAGGGACAGGGATCACTGAAGCTTTCTTT. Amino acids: CATSRGTGITEAFF.

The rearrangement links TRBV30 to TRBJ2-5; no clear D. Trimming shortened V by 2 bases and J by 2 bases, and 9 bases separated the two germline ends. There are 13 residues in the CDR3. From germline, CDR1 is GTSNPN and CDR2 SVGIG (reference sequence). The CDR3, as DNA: TGTGCCTGGAGTCTAGGAGTACAAGAGACCCAGTACTTC. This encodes CAWSLGVQETQYF.

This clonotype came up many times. CDR3 bases: TGTGCCAGCTCTGTCAGACAGGTTAACTATGGCTACACCTTC. It is translated as CASSVRQVNYGYTF. This sequence joins TRBV2 and TRBJ1-2; TRBD1 is a possible D gene (6 bases). Germline assignment: CDR1 SNHLY and CDR2 FYNNEI. This CDR3 comprises 14 residues. The V gene lost 8 bases and the J gene lost 1 base, with 14 bases spanning the gap.

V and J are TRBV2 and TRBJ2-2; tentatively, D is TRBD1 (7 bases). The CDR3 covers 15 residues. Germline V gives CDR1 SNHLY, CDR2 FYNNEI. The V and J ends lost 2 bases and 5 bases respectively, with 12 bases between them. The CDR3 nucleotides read TGTGCCAGCAGTGAAAGCCCAGGGGGGACCGGGGAGCTGTTTTTT. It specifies CASSESPGGTGELFF.

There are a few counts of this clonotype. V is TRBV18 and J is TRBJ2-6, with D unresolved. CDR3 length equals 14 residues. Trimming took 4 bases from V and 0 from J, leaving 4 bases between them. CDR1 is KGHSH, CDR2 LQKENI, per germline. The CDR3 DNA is TGTGCCAGCTCACATAGCTCTGGGGCCAACGTCCTGACTTTC. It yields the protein CASSHSSGANVLTF.

CDR3 DNA: TGTGCCAGCAGCTTAGCGCGAGGGTACGAAGCTTTCTTT. Protein sequence: CASSLARGYEAFF. The rearrangement joins TRBV7-2 to TRBJ1-1; no definite D call. CDR3 length equals 13 residues. Germline V lookup: CDR1 SGHTA, CDR2 FQGNSA. Trimming removed 0 bases from V and 8 bases from J, with 10 bases in between. The complete variable domain, with remaining parts taken from reference TRBV7-2 and TRBJ1-1, reads GAGVSQSPSNKVTEKGKDVELRCDPISGHTALYWYRQSLGQGLEFLIYFQGNSAPDKSGLPSDRFSAERTGGSVSTLTIQRTQQEDSAVYLCASSLARGYEAFFGQGTRLTVV.

The CDR3 protein is CSVVGGADTDTQYF. For the CDR3, the DNA is TGCAGCGTTGTTGGCGGGGCCGACACAGATACGCAGTATTTT. The rearrangement joins TRBV29-1 to TRBJ2-3; D perhaps matches TRBD2 (6 bases). Trimming took off 4 bases at V and 2 bases at J, with 13 bases between the two ends. The CDR3 spans 14 residues. CDR1 is SQVTM and CDR2 is ANQGSEA in the germline V gene.

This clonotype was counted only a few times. The CDR3 sequence: CASSLAGVAVTEAFF. CDR3 coding DNA: TGTGCCAGCAGCTTAGCCGGCGTCGCGGTCACTGAAGCTTTCTTT. J is TRBJ1-1 and V is TRBV7-8; no clear D. Germline V gene lookup returns CDR1 SGHVS and CDR2 FQNEAQ. CDR3 length: 15 residues. The V gene lost 0 bases and the J gene lost 4 bases, with 12 bases spanning the gap.

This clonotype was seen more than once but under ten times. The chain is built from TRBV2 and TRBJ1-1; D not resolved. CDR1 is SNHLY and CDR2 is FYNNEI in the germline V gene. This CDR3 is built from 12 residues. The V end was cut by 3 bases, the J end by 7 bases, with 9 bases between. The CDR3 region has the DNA TGTGCCAGCAGTGATACGGGGATTGAAGCTTTCTTT. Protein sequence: CASSDTGIEAFF.

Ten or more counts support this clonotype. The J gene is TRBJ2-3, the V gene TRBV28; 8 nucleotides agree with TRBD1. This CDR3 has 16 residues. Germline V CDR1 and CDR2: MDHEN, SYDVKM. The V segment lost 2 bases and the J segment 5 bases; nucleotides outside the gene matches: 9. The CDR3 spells CASSLGPGGAGDTQYF. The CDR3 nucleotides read TGTGCCAGCAGTTTAGGGCCAGGGGGCGCGGGAGATACGCAGTATTTT.

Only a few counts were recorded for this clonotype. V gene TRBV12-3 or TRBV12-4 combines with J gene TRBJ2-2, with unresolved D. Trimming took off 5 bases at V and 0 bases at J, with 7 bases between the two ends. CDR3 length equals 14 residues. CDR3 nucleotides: TGTGCCAGCAGTCCCCAAGCGAACACCGGGGAGCTGTTTTTT. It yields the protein CASSPQANTGELFF.

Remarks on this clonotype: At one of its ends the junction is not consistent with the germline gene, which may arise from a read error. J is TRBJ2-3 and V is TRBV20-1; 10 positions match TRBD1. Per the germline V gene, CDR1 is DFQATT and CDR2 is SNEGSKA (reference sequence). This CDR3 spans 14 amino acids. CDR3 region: CSATGTGATDTKYF. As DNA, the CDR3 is TGCAGTGCGACCGGGACAGGGGCAACAGATACGAAGTATTTT.

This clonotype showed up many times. This CDR3 reads CASRPSSSTDTQYF. The CDR3, as DNA: TGCGCCAGCAGACCATCCTCTAGCACAGATACGCAGTATTTT. The chain is built from TRBV5-1 and TRBJ2-3; the D is unclear. From germline, CDR1 is SGHRS and CDR2 YFSETQ. V was cut by 5 bases and J by 0 bases, with 10 bases left in between. This CDR3 comprises 14 residues. The full variable domain, rest sourced from reference TRBV5-1 and TRBJ2-3, is KAGVTQTPRYLIKTRGQQVTLSCSPISGHRSVSWYQQTPGQGLQFLFEYFSETQRNKGNFPGRFSGRQFSNSRSEMNVSTLELGDSALYLCASRPSSSTDTQYFGPGTRLTVL.

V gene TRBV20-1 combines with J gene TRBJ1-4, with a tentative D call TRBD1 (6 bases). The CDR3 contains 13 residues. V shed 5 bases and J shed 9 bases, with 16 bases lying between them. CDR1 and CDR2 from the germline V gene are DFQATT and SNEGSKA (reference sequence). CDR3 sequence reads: CSAPIDTGQKLFF. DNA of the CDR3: TGCAGTGCTCCGATCGATACAGGGCAAAAACTGTTTTTT.

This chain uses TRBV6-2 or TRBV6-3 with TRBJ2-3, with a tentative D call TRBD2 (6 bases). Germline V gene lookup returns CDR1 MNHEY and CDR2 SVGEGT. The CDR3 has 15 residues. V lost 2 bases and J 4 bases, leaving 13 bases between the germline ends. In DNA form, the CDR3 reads TGTGCCAGCAGTTACCGGGGAGGAATCGCAGATACGCAGTATTTT. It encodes CASSYRGGIADTQYF.

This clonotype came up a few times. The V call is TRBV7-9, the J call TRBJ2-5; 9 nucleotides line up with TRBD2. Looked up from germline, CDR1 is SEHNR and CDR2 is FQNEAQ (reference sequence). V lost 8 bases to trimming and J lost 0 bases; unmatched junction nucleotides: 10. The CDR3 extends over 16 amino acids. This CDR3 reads CASDRIAGADQETQYF. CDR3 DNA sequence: TGTGCCAGCGATAGAATAGCGGGGGCCGACCAAGAGACCCAGTACTTC.

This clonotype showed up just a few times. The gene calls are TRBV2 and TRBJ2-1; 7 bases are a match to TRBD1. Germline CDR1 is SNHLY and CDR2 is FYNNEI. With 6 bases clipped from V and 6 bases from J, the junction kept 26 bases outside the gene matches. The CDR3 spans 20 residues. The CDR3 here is CASRALTGYPAPNSFNEQFF. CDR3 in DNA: TGTGCCAGCAGGGCCCTGACAGGGTATCCGGCACCGAATAGTTTCAATGAGCAGTTCTTC. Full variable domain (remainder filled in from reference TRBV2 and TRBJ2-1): EPEVTQTPSHQVTQMGQEVILRCVPISNHLYFYWYRQILGQKVEFLVSFYNNEISEKSEIFDDQFSVERPDGSNFTLKIRSTKLEDSAMYFCASRALTGYPAPNSFNEQFFGPGTRLTVL.

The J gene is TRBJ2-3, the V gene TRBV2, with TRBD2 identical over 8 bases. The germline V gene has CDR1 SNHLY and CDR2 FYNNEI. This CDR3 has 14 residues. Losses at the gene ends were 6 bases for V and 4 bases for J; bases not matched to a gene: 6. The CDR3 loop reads CASRSGLVSDTQYF. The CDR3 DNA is TGTGCCAGCAGGTCGGGACTAGTCTCAGATACGCAGTATTTT.

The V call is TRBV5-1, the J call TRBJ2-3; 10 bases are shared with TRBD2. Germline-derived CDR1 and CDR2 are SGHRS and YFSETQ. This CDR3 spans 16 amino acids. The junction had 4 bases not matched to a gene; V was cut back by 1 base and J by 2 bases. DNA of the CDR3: TGCGCCAGCAGCTTGCAAGGACTAGCGGACACAGATACGCAGTATTTT. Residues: CASSLQGLADTDTQYF.

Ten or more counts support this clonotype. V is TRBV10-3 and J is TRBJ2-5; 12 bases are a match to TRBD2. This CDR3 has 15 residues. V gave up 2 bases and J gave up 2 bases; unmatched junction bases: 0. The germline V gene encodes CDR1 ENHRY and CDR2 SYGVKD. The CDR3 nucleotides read TGTGCCATCAGTGAGACTAGCGGGGGGCAAGAGACCCAGTACTTC. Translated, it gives CAISETSGGQETQYF.

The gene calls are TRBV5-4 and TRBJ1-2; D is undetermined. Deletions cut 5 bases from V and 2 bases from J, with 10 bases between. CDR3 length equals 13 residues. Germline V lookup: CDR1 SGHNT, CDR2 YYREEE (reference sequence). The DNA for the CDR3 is TGTGCCAGCAGACCGGACGACAACTATGGCTACACCTTC. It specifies CASRPDDNYGYTF.

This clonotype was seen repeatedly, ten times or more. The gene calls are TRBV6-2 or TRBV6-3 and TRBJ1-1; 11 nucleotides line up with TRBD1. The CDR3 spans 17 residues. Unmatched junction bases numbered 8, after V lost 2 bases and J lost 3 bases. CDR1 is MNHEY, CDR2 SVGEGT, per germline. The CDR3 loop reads CASSYPGQGARDTEAFF. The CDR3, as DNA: TGTGCCAGCAGTTACCCAGGACAGGGGGCGCGGGACACTGAAGCTTTCTTT.

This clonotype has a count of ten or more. CDR3 protein: CASSQEADSSYNEQFF. The CDR3 coding sequence is TGCGCCAGCAGCCAAGAAGCGGATAGCTCCTACAATGAGCAGTTCTTC. This sequence joins TRBV4-3 and TRBJ2-1; tentatively, D is TRBD2 (5 bases). CDR1 is LGHNA and CDR2 is YSLEER in the germline V gene. The V end was cut by 0 bases, the J end by 0 bases, with 9 bases between. The CDR3 contains 16 residues.

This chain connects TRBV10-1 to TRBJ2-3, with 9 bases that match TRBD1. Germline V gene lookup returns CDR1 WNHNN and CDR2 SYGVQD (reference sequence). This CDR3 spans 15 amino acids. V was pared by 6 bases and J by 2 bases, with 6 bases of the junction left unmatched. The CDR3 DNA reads TGCGCCAGCAGCCCCGGGACAGGGTACACAGATACGCAGTATTTT. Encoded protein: CASSPGTGYTDTQYF.

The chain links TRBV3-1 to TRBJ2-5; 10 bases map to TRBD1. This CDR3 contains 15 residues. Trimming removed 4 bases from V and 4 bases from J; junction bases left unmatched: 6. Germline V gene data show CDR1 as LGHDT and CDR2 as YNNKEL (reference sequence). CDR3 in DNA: TGTGCCAGCAGCCTAGGACAGGGGGTATTAGAGACCCAGTACTTC. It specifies CASSLGQGVLETQYF.

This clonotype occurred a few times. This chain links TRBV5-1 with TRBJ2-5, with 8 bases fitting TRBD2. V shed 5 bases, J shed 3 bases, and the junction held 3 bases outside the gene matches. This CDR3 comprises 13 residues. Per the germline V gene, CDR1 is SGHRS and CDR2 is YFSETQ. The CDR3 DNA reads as TGCGCCAGCAGGACTAGCGTCGAAGAGACCCAGTACTTC. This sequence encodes CASRTSVEETQYF.

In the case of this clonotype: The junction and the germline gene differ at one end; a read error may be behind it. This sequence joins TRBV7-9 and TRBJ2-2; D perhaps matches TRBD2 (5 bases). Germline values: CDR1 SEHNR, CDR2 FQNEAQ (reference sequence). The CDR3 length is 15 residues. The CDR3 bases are TGTGCCAGCAGCTTACCCTACATCAACACCGGGGAGCTGTCTTTT. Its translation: CASSLPYINTGELSF.